Listed below are T cell receptor beta chains from one sample, sequenced in a study of T cells in localized non-small cell lung cancer. Here immunoSEQ multiplex PCR was the method, and the copy in TCRdb shows in-frame clones only, minus some. The repertoire consists of around 23,000 clones, with roughly 87% occurring once and the leading ten covering 25% to 35%. The sample here was peripheral blood mononuclear cells, taken before any cancer treatment. These receptor sequences come from a male donor aged 60 or over with stage II lung adenocarcinoma. The CDR3 runs from the conserved cysteine through the conserved F or W. The D gene is left open where the match is weak. Clone sizes are given selectively: once, few, many, or a class where the clone is expanded.

CDR3: CASSQAVYGTSGRVAKNIQYF; DNA: TGCGCCAGCAGCCAAGCCGTTTACGGGACTAGCGGGAGGGTAGCCAAAAACATTCAGTACTTC; length: 21; D: TRBD2; J: TRBJ2-4; size: -; V: TRBV4-1
CDR3: CASSGTVLDTQYF; DNA: TGTGCCAGCAGCGGGACGGTATTGGATACGCAGTATTTT; length: 13; D: -; J: TRBJ2-3; size: -; V: TRBV6-5
CDR3: CASSPNPSGTSQETQYF; DNA: TGCGCCAGCAGCCCAAACCCTAGCGGGACTTCCCAAGAGACCCAGTACTTC; length: 17; D: TRBD2; J: TRBJ2-5; size: -; V: TRBV4-1
CDR3: CASSLYQSLATNEKLFF; DNA: TGTGCCAGCAGTTTATACCAATCTCTTGCAACTAATGAAAAACTGTTTTTT; length: 17; D: -; J: TRBJ1-4; size: -; V: TRBV28
CDR3: CATKRDHGQIQETQYF; DNA: TGTGCCACCAAGAGAGATCACGGACAAATCCAAGAGACCCAGTACTTC; length: 16; D: -; J: TRBJ2-5; size: -; V: TRBV27
CDR3: CASSQSGAFASNYGYTF; DNA: TGTGCCAGCAGTCAGAGCGGAGCCTTCGCCTCTAACTATGGCTACACCTTC; length: 17; D: -; J: TRBJ1-2; size: once; V: TRBV28
CDR3: CASSQTVSGNTIYF; DNA: TGTGCCAGCAGTCAGACGGTCTCTGGAAACACCATATATTTT; length: 14; D: -; J: TRBJ1-3; size: -; V: TRBV2
CDR3: CASSGALGIGREQYF; DNA: TGTGCCAGCAGCGGGGCCCTAGGTATCGGGCGCGAGCAGTACTTC; length: 15; D: -; J: TRBJ2-7; size: -; V: TRBV11-2
CDR3: CASRGDRLNQPQHF; DNA: TGTGCCAGCAGGGGGGACAGGCTAAATCAGCCCCAGCATTTT; length: 14; D: TRBD1; J: TRBJ1-5; size: -; V: TRBV7-9
CDR3: CASSLSSASGVGGYTF; DNA: TGTGCCAGCAGCTTATCGTCCGCGTCAGGGGTCGGAGGCTACACCTTC; length: 16; D: -; J: TRBJ1-2; size: -; V: TRBV7-9
CDR3: CASAYPRTGGGEQFF; DNA: TGTGCCAGCGCTTACCCTCGGACAGGCGGCGGTGAGCAGTTCTTC; length: 15; D: TRBD1; J: TRBJ2-1; size: once; V: TRBV28
CDR3: CASSLSWMGSENEQFF; DNA: TGTGCCAGCAGTTTATCTTGGATGGGAAGTGAAAATGAGCAGTTCTTC; length: 16; D: -; J: TRBJ2-1; size: -; V: TRBV28
CDR3: CASSLRDSLTEAFF; DNA: TGTGCCAGTAGTCTAAGGGACAGTTTAACTGAAGCTTTCTTT; length: 14; D: TRBD1; J: TRBJ1-1; size: -; V: TRBV19
CDR3: CASSLLLTGEAFF; DNA: TGTGCCAGCAGCTTATTGTTGACAGGCGAAGCTTTCTTT; length: 13; D: -; J: TRBJ1-1; size: -; V: TRBV7-8
CDR3: CASSLVLWRLSYEQYF; DNA: TGTGCCAGCAGCTTAGTACTGTGGCGGCTCTCCTACGAGCAGTACTTC; length: 16; D: -; J: TRBJ2-7; size: -; V: TRBV7-9
CDR3: CATSRDWAGSETQYF; DNA: TGTGCCACCAGCAGAGATTGGGCAGGGTCAGAGACCCAGTACTTC; length: 15; D: -; J: TRBJ2-5; size: -; V: TRBV15
CDR3: CASSQGLASNEQFF; DNA: TGTGCCAGCTCACAGGGACTAGCGTCGAATGAGCAGTTCTTC; length: 14; D: TRBD2; J: TRBJ2-1; size: -; V: TRBV18
CDR3: CASSLALVADTQYF; DNA: TGTGCCAGCAGCTTAGCTCTAGTCGCAGATACGCAGTATTTT; length: 14; D: -; J: TRBJ2-3; size: once; V: TRBV7-2
CDR3: CAISVGRDGRYTGELFF; DNA: TGTGCCATCAGTGTAGGCCGGGACGGAAGATACACCGGGGAGCTGTTTTTT; length: 17; D: -; J: TRBJ2-2; size: -; V: TRBV10-3
CDR3: CRMEWNTEAFF; DNA: TGCAGGATGGAGTGGAACACTGAAGCTTTCTTT; length: 11; D: -; J: TRBJ1-1; size: -; V: TRBV20-1
CDR3: CASSYSREPYTQYF; DNA: TGTGCCAGCAGTTACTCTCGGGAGCCGTATACGCAGTATTTT; length: 14; D: -; J: TRBJ2-3; size: -; V: TRBV6-5
CDR3: CASSLYSGARGEQYF; DNA: TGTGCCAGCAGCTTATATTCCGGGGCACGGGGCGAGCAGTACTTC; length: 15; D: -; J: TRBJ2-7; size: -; V: TRBV7-2
CDR3: CASSEWGSNLGLPYEQYF; DNA: TGTGCCAGCAGTGAATGGGGATCAAACTTGGGGCTTCCCTACGAGCAGTACTTC; length: 18; D: -; J: TRBJ2-7; size: -; V: TRBV2
CDR3: CASSEGPLRDEQFF; DNA: TGTGCCAGCAGTGAAGGGCCCTTAAGGGATGAGCAGTTCTTC; length: 14; D: -; J: TRBJ2-1; size: -; V: TRBV6-1
CDR3: CASNTSGAGGDNEQFF; DNA: TGCGCCAGCAACACTAGTGGGGCAGGGGGGGACAATGAGCAGTTCTTC; length: 16; D: -; J: TRBJ2-1; size: -; V: TRBV10-1
CDR3: CASSEDQGRETQYF; DNA: TGTGCCAGCAGTGAAGACCAAGGGAGGGAGACCCAGTACTTC; length: 14; D: -; J: TRBJ2-5; size: -; V: TRBV2
CDR3: CASSTYRGAGRNIQYF; DNA: TGTGCCAGCAGCACTTACAGGGGCGCCGGGAGAAACATTCAGTACTTC; length: 16; D: -; J: TRBJ2-4; size: few; V: TRBV11-2
CDR3: CASSYGRENEKLFF; DNA: TGTGCCAGCAGCTACGGACGGGAGAATGAAAAACTGTTTTTT; length: 14; D: -; J: TRBJ1-4; size: -; V: TRBV7-6
CDR3: CASSDRGEKLFF; DNA: TGTGCCAGCAGCGACAGGGGCGAAAAACTGTTTTTT; length: 12; D: TRBD1; J: TRBJ1-4; size: -; V: TRBV5-4
CDR3: CASSSYRGHSYEQYF; DNA: TGTGCCAGCAGTAGTTACAGGGGACATTCCTACGAGCAGTACTTC; length: 15; D: TRBD1; J: TRBJ2-7; size: few; V: TRBV5-6
CDR3: CASPRVGSHSGNTIYF; DNA: TGTGCCAGCCCCAGGGTGGGGTCCCACTCTGGAAACACCATATATTTT; length: 16; D: -; J: TRBJ1-3; size: once; V: TRBV2
CDR3: CASSFPGQGYWSGANVLTF; DNA: TGTGCCAGCAGTTTCCCGGGACAGGGATACTGGTCTGGGGCCAACGTCCTGACTTTC; length: 19; D: TRBD1; J: TRBJ2-6; size: -; V: TRBV28
CDR3: CASSQETGGSYEQYF; DNA: TGTGCCAGCAGCCAAGAAACCGGCGGGAGTTACGAGCAGTACTTC; length: 15; D: TRBD2; J: TRBJ2-7; size: -; V: TRBV4-2
CDR3: CASSYGLAAYEQYF; DNA: TGTGCCAGCAGTTACGGACTAGCGGCTTACGAGCAGTACTTC; length: 14; D: TRBD2; J: TRBJ2-7; size: -; V: TRBV6-6
CDR3: CASSLGRVNTEAFF; DNA: TGTGCCAGCTCACTGGGACGTGTGAACACTGAAGCTTTCTTT; length: 14; D: -; J: TRBJ1-1; size: few; V: TRBV18
CDR3: CAISDHPQTYEQYF; DNA: TGTGCCATCAGTGATCACCCACAGACCTACGAGCAGTACTTC; length: 14; D: -; J: TRBJ2-7; size: -; V: TRBV10-3
CDR3: CASSLAGGTSGRWETQYF; DNA: TGCGCCAGCAGCTTGGCTGGAGGGACTAGCGGGAGGTGGGAGACCCAGTACTTC; length: 18; D: TRBD2; J: TRBJ2-5; size: -; V: TRBV5-1
CDR3: CASTGLAAYNEQFF; DNA: TGTGCCAGCACGGGACTAGCGGCCTACAATGAGCAGTTCTTC; length: 14; D: TRBD2; J: TRBJ2-1; size: -; V: TRBV2